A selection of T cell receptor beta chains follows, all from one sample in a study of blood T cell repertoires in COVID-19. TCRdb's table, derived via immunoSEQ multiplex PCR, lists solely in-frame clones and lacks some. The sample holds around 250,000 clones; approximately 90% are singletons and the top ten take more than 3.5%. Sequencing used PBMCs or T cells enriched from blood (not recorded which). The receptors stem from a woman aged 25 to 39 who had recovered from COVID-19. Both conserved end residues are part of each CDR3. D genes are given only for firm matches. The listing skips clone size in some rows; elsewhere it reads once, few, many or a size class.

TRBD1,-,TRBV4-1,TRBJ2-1,CASTPRGTAYNEQFF,TGCGCCAGCACCCCTAGAGGGACAGCATACAATGAGCAGTTCTTC
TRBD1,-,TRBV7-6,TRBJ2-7,CASSDQGALAYEQYF,TGTGCCAGCAGCGACCAGGGGGCCCTGGCCTACGAGCAGTACTTC
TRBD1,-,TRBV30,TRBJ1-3,CAWSAGPLQGAMTSGNTIYF,TGTGCCTGGAGTGCTGGACCCCTACAGGGGGCTATGACTTCTGGAAACACCATATATTTT
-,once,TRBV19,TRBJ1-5,CASSQGRELGQPQHF,TGTGCCAGTAGTCAGGGGAGGGAATTGGGGCAGCCCCAGCATTTT
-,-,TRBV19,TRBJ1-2,CASSIGGLGYGYTF,TGTGCCAGTAGTATCGGGGGACTTGGCTATGGCTACACCTTC
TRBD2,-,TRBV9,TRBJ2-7,CASSVASGSPYEQYF,TGTGCCAGCAGCGTAGCTAGCGGGAGCCCCTACGAGCAGTACTTC
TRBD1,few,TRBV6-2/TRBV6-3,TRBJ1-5,CASSASRGLGPGHF,TGTGCCAGCAGTGCCTCAAGGGGGCTAGGGCCGGGGCATTTT
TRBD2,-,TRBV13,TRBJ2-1,CASSYGTSYLVEQFF,TGTGCCAGCAGCTACGGGACTAGCTACTTGGTTGAGCAGTTCTTC
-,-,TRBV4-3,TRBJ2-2,CASSQISGAANTGELFF,TGCGCCAGCAGCCAAATATCAGGGGCGGCCAACACCGGGGAGCTGTTTTTT
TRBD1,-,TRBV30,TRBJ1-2,CAWSVRGLNGYTF,TGTGCCTGGAGTGTAAGGGGGCTGAATGGCTACACCTTC
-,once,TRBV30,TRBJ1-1,CAWTGVGNTEAFF,TGTGCCTGGACAGGGGTGGGAAACACTGAAGCTTTCTTT
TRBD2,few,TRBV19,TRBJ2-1,CASSRLGAGGNNEQFF,TGTGCCAGTAGTCGGCTCGGAGCGGGAGGAAACAATGAGCAGTTCTTC
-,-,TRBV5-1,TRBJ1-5,CASSLDAGGNQPQHF,TGCGCCAGCAGCTTGGACGCAGGGGGCAATCAGCCCCAGCATTTT
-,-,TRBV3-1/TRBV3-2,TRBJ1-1,CASSHPGQPEAFF,TGTGCCAGCAGCCATCCCGGACAGCCTGAAGCTTTCTTT
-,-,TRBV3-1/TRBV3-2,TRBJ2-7,CASSPRQVYEQYF,TGTGCCAGCAGCCCCCGCCAGGTATACGAGCAGTACTTC
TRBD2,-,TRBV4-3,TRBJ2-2,CASSQDVAGAPKGELFF,TGCGCCAGCAGCCAAGATGTGGCGGGAGCCCCAAAAGGGGAGCTGTTTTTT
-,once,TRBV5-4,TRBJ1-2,CASSLGGTLNYGYTF,TGTGCCAGCAGCTTGGGTGGGACACTAAACTATGGCTACACCTTC
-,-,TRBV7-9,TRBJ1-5,CASSWDTYQPQHF,TGTGCCAGCAGCTGGGACACCTATCAGCCCCAGCATTTT
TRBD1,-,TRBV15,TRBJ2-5,CATSRRLGGPSGTGGSSPTETQYF,TGTGCCACCAGCAGGAGGCTAGGGGGGCCCTCTGGGACAGGGGGTAGCTCTCCTACCGAGACCCAGTACTTC
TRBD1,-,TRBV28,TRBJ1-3,CASSLLLQGAVSGNTIYF,TGTGCCAGCAGTTTGCTGTTGCAGGGGGCGGTCTCTGGAAACACCATATATTTT
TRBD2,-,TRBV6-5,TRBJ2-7,CASSSISGSPDEQYF,TGTGCCAGCAGCTCAATTAGCGGGAGCCCAGACGAGCAGTACTTC
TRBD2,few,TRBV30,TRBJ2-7,CAWRGLESFPYEQYF,TGTGCCTGGAGGGGACTAGAATCCTTTCCCTACGAGCAGTACTTC
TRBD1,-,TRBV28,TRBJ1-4,CASSLGQEKLFF,TGTGCCAGCAGTTTGGGACAGGAAAAACTGTTTTTT
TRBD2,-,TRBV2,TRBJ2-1,CASRRGIAGEGGEQFF,TGTGCCAGCCGGAGAGGGATAGCGGGGGAGGGTGGTGAGCAGTTCTTC
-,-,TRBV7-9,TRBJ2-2,CASSLGAGPGGELFF,TGTGCCAGCAGCTTAGGGGCAGGGCCCGGCGGGGAGCTGTTTTTT
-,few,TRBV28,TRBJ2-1,CASSHPRVREQFF,TGTGCCAGCAGCCACCCCCGCGTCCGTGAGCAGTTCTTC
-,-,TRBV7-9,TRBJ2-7,CASSSAWAGVSYEQYF,TGTGCCAGCAGCTCAGCATGGGCAGGGGTCTCCTACGAGCAGTACTTC
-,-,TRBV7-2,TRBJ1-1,CASTLVGPAFF,TGTGCCAGTACATTGGTGGGGCCTGCTTTCTTT
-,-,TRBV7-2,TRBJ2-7,CASSPSNTYEQYF,TGTGCCAGCAGTCCATCCAACACCTACGAGCAGTACTTC
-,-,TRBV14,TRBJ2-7,CASSHHRASYEQYF,TGTGCCAGCAGCCACCACAGGGCCTCCTACGAGCAGTACTTC
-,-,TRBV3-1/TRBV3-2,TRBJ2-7,CASSQGSGHLYEQYF,TGTGCCAGCAGCCAAGGCTCGGGACATCTCTACGAGCAGTACTTC
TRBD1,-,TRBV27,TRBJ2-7,CASSRPGQGVYEQYF,TGTGCCAGCAGTCGCCCGGGACAGGGAGTCTACGAGCAGTACTTC
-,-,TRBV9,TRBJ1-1,CASSTETRPTEAFF,TGTGCCAGCAGCACCGAGACCAGGCCCACTGAAGCTTTCTTT
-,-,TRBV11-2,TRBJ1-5,CASSLAGNYQPQHF,TGTGCCAGCAGCTTAGCAGGGAACTATCAGCCCCAGCATTTT
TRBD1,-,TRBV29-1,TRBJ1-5,CSVEGQGGGQPQHF,TGCAGCGTGGAAGGACAGGGGGGCGGTCAGCCCCAGCATTTT
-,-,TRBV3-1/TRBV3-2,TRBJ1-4,CASSQVATDATNEKLFF,TGTGCCAGCAGCCAAGTTGCAACAGACGCAACTAATGAAAAACTGTTTTTT
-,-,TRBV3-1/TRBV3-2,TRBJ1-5,CASSQDTYSNQPQHF,TGTGCCAGCAGCCAAGACACCTATAGCAATCAGCCCCAGCATTTT
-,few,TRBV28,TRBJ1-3,CASSLSGQIFSGNTIYF,TGTGCCAGCAGTTTATCAGGGCAGATCTTCTCTGGAAACACCATATATTTT
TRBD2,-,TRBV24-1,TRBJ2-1,CATSGDEGAGGGNEQFF,TGTGCCACCAGTGGGGACGAGGGCGCGGGAGGGGGCAATGAGCAGTTCTTC
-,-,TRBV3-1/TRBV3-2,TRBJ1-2,CASSLQANYGYTF,TGTGCCAGCAGTCTACAGGCTAACTATGGCTACACCTTC
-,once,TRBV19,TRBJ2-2,CASREGSGELFF,TGTGCCAGTAGGGAGGGCTCCGGGGAGCTGTTTTTT
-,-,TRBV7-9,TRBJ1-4,CASSTGHLNEKLFF,TGTGCCAGCAGCACGGGACATTTAAATGAAAAACTGTTTTTT
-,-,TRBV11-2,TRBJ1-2,CASSLPGANYGYTF,TGTGCCAGCAGCCTTCCGGGAGCAAACTATGGCTACACCTTC
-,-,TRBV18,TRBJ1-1,CASSPQEVQGPEAFF,TGTGCCAGCTCACCCCAAGAAGTACAGGGCCCTGAAGCTTTCTTT
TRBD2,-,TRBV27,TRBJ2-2,CASSVLAGGPTGELFF,TGTGCCAGCAGTGTACTAGCGGGAGGGCCCACCGGGGAGCTGTTTTTT
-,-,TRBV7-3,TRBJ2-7,CASSLRTLVLYEQYF,TGTGCCAGCAGCTTAAGGACTCTAGTTCTCTACGAGCAGTACTTC
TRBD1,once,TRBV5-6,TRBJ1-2,CASSTPTGGRGGYTF,TGTGCCAGCAGCACCCCGACAGGGGGTCGTGGTGGCTACACCTTC
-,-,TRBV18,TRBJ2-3,CASSPQRHTDTQYF,TGTGCCAGCTCACCACAGCGCCACACAGATACGCAGTATTTT
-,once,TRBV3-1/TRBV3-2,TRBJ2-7,CASSRGGYEQYF,TGTGCCAGCAGCCGAGGCGGGTACGAGCAGTACTTC
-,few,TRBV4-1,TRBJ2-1,CASSHSSTGNNEQFF,TGCGCCAGCAGCCATAGTTCGACTGGCAACAATGAGCAGTTCTTC
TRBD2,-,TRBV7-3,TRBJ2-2,CASSLQRLGLAGGPSGELFF,TGTGCCAGCAGCCTTCAGCGCCTGGGACTAGCGGGAGGGCCCTCCGGGGAGCTGTTTTTT
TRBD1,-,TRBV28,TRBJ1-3,CASSLRKGATGNTIYF,TGTGCCAGCAGTTTACGAAAGGGGGCTACCGGAAACACCATATATTTT
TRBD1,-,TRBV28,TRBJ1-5,CASRIQTGGYNQPQHF,TGTGCCAGCAGAATTCAGACAGGGGGATACAATCAGCCCCAGCATTTT
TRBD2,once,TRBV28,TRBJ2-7,CASRRAGGPSYEQYF,TGTGCCAGCAGGAGAGCGGGAGGGCCCTCCTACGAGCAGTACTTC